This TCR beta chain was sequenced in a study of blood T cell repertoires in COVID-19. Study-level background: Specimens from acute and convalescent COVID-19 originated in the United States, Italy and Spain. Sample material is recorded as cDNA or gDNA derived from T cells, B-cell-depleted T cells, or PBMCs.

Original handling: Reference gene primer amplification in the assay estimated nucleated cell counts. Sequencing was performed with immunoSEQ multiplex PCR; in TCRdb, only in-frame clones are kept and a portion is missing. That table furnishes V, J and clone size, whereas the DNA furnished D and trimming. The table shows fewer than 250,000 clones, with 80% to 90% occurring only once. V lost 5 bases and J lost 2, with 10 bases in between. The CDR3 has 15 amino acids. Germline CDR1 is SGHDN and CDR2 is FVKESK. Membership in each cohort depended on participant-reported clinical history. Sequencing input: PBMCs or T cells enriched from blood (not recorded which). This clonotype was sampled from a woman aged 40 to 55 with acute COVID-19. The rearrangement joins TRBV14 to TRBJ2-6, with D hard to call. CDR3 nucleotide sequence: TGTGCCAGCAGCTTTTTGGGCCCTGGGGCCAACGTCCTGACTTTC. Protein sequence: CASSFLGPGANVLTF.